This T cell receptor beta chain was recorded in a study of blood T cells in healthy people across ages. The CDR3 sequence is 13 residues long. Germline CDR1 and CDR2: LGHNA and YSLEER. Trimming at V came to 2 bases and at J to 13 bases, leaving 7 bases not matched to a gene. Together with a sample-barcoded 5' primer, a J-beta primer mix was included in a second PCR lasting roughly 7 to 11 cycles. TCRdb re-called the 5' RACE reads with MiXCR, one entry per CDR3 protein. This sample has 850,000 to 1,100,000 distinct CDR3 sequences, with roughly two fifths found just once. The sequence was collected from a man aged 18-30 years in good health. Sequencing input: blood. This chain uses TRBV4-3 with TRBJ2-4, with 8 bases matching TRBD1. Here the CDR3 DNA reads TGCGCCAGCAGCCAACAGGGGGCGAAGGAGCAGTACTTC. It is translated as CASSQQGAKEQYF.